The 19 T cell receptor beta chains reported below all come from one sample, sequenced in a study of blood T cells in healthy people across ages. Sample-barcoded 5' priming and a J-beta primer mix drove a second PCR of roughly 6 to 12 cycles. In TCRdb, the 5' RACE reads were re-called with MiXCR into one record per CDR3 protein. Among 580,000 or so distinct CDR3 sequences listed, around 50% were seen once. Sequencing was carried out using blood. All receptors derive from an elderly man in good health.

This sequence joins TRBV6-1 and TRBJ2-7; perhaps TRBD1 as D (5 bases). Germline lookup yields CDR1 MNHNS and CDR2 SASEGT. V gave up 2 bases and J gave up 0 bases, with 8 bases separating them. The CDR3 runs to 14 residues. CDR3 DNA sequence: TGTGCCAGCAGTGAAAGGGGTACCTCCTACGAGCAGTACTTC. Encoded protein: CASSERGTSYEQYF.

The chain joins TRBV12-3 or TRBV12-4 to TRBJ2-7, with D tentatively TRBD1 (5 bases). V gave up 6 bases and J gave up 7 bases, with 16 bases separating them. The CDR3 has 13 residues. The CDR3 DNA reads TGTGCCAGCAGCATCGGACAAGCCTGGGAGCAGTACTTC. Translation: CASSIGQAWEQYF.

The rearrangement uses TRBV6-2 or TRBV6-3 and TRBJ2-1, with 7 bases matching TRBD2. Trimming at V came to 0 bases and at J to 0 bases, leaving 8 bases not matched to a gene. There are 18 residues in the CDR3. The germline CDR1 and CDR2 sequences are MNHEY and SVGEGT. In DNA, the CDR3 is TGTGCCAGCAGTTACTCGATAGTCGGGGGGAACTCCTACAATGAGCAGTTCTTC. It specifies CASSYSIVGGNSYNEQFF.

This chain uses TRBV20-1 with TRBJ2-3; 10 bases line up with TRBD1. V lost 2 bases, J lost 6 bases, and 11 bases stayed unmatched. This CDR3 is built from 16 residues. Germline V gene data show CDR1 as DFQATT and CDR2 as SNEGSKA (reference sequence). CDR3 nucleotide sequence: TGCAGTGCTAGAAGTCTGGGACAGGGGCCGGGGGATACGCAGTATTTT. Amino acids: CSARSLGQGPGDTQYF.

The V call is TRBV7-3, the J call TRBJ2-1; TRBD2 agrees at 13 bases. Per the germline V gene, CDR1 is SGHTA and CDR2 is FQGTGA. Germline trimming cut 8 bases from V and 4 bases from J; bases unmatched to any gene: 5. The length of the CDR3 is 15 residues. CDR3 in amino acids: CASGLGLAGYNEQFF. CDR3 in DNA: TGTGCCAGCGGATTGGGACTAGCGGGATACAATGAGCAGTTCTTC.

J is TRBJ2-5 and V is TRBV29-1; a weak D match, TRBD2 (6 bases). V lost 2 bases and J 11 bases, leaving 18 bases between the germline ends. This CDR3 is built from 13 residues. CDR1 is SQVTM and CDR2 is ANQGSEA in the germline V gene. CDR3 loop: CSVEIVGGDEQYF. The CDR3 coding sequence is TGCAGCGTTGAAATTGTGGGAGGAGATGAGCAGTACTTC. Combining the CDR3 with reference TRBV29-1 and TRBJ2-5 gives the whole variable domain SAVISQKPSRDICQRGTSLTIQCQVDSQVTMMFWYRQQPGQSLTLIATANQGSEATYESGFVIDKFPISRPNLTFSTLTVSNMSPEDSSIYLCSVEIVGGDEQYFGPGTRLLVL.

This clonotype appeared a few times. The junction departs from the called germline gene at one end, perhaps through a read error. The chain links TRBV20-1 to TRBJ2-7; D may be TRBD1 or TRBD2 (7 bases each). The CDR3 sequence is 13 residues long. Per the germline V gene, CDR1 is DFQATT and CDR2 is SNEGSKA (reference sequence). CDR3 DNA sequence: TGCAGTCCTAGGGGCAGGGGGGGGTACGAGCAGTACTTC. It codes for CSPRGRGGYEQYF.

As regards this clonotype: The junction departs from the called germline gene at one end, perhaps through a read error. The rearrangement links TRBV7-6 to TRBJ2-7; no definite D call. CDR1 SGHVS and CDR2 FNYEAQ come from the germline V gene. This CDR3 has 13 amino acids. CDR3 coding DNA: TGTGCCAGCAGCCCATTTGAATTCGGCGAGCGGTACTTC. It encodes CASSPFEFGERYF.

Many counts were recorded for this clonotype. The chain joins TRBV6-6 to TRBJ2-7, with 9 bases aligning to TRBD2. CDR1 and CDR2 (germline): MNHNY, SVGAGI (reference sequence). The CDR3 spans 15 residues. Trimming removed 6 bases from V and 7 bases from J; junction bases left unmatched: 13. CDR3 region: CASRAIGSGSYEQYF. As DNA, the CDR3 is TGTGCCAGCAGGGCTATTGGTAGCGGGAGTTATGAGCAGTACTTC.

In this sample, this clonotype turned up many times. J is TRBJ1-2 and V is TRBV6-5, with a tentative D call TRBD1 (6 bases). Trimming took 2 bases from V and 5 from J, leaving 12 bases between them. The CDR3 contains 14 residues. The germline V gene encodes CDR1 MNHEY and CDR2 SVGAGI. CDR3 DNA sequence: TGTGCCAGCAGTTACGGGGGGGCGGGTTATGGCTACACCTTC. The encoded protein is CASSYGGAGYGYTF.

This chain uses TRBV5-1 with TRBJ1-1; the match to TRBD1 covers 9 bases. The trim removed 4 bases at V and 0 bases at J, leaving 7 bases unmatched. Germline V gene sequence: CDR1 SGHRS, CDR2 YFSETQ. The CDR3 is made up of 16 amino acids. The chain's CDR3 is CASSPQGQGMNTEAFF. The CDR3, as DNA: TGCGCCAGCAGCCCTCAGGGACAGGGTATGAACACTGAAGCTTTCTTT.

V is TRBV9 and J is TRBJ1-4; the D gene is possibly TRBD1 (5 bases). Germline V gives CDR1 SGDLS, CDR2 YYNGEE. V was clipped by 0 bases and J by 8 bases, with 14 bases between them. This CDR3 has 15 amino acids. CDR3 DNA sequence: TGTGCCAGCAGCGTAGGGGGACCCCAGCAGGAAAAACTGTTTTTT. Its translation is CASSVGGPQQEKLFF.

V usage is TRBV7-2 and J usage is TRBJ1-1; 8 bases map to TRBD1. Per the germline V gene, CDR1 is SGHTA and CDR2 is FQGNSA. Germline trimming cut 6 bases from V and 5 bases from J; bases unmatched to any gene: 11. The CDR3 is 15 amino acids. This chain's CDR3 is CASRERQGSGTEAFF. As DNA, the CDR3 is TGTGCCAGCAGAGAACGACAGGGGTCAGGAACTGAAGCTTTCTTT.

J is TRBJ2-7 and V is TRBV20-1; no definite D call. The CDR3 runs 14 residues. CDR1 is DFQATT and CDR2 is SNEGSKA in the germline V gene (reference sequence). Deletions cut 0 bases from V and 0 bases from J, with 9 bases between. CDR3 protein: CSARDHPSSYEQYF. CDR3 coding DNA: TGCAGTGCTAGAGATCACCCGAGCTCCTACGAGCAGTACTTC.

This clonotype occurred a few times. This chain links TRBV7-2 with TRBJ1-1, with D unresolved. Germline assignment: CDR1 SGHTA and CDR2 FQGNSA. The CDR3 is made up of 13 amino acids. Trimming took off 6 bases at V and 1 base at J, with 9 bases between the two ends. The DNA for the CDR3 is TGTGCCAGCAGTGCACAGCGGAACACTGAAGCTTTCTTT. It specifies CASSAQRNTEAFF.

This chain connects TRBV5-1 to TRBJ2-4; tentatively, D is TRBD2 (6 bases). Matching the DNA end better, TRBJ2-7 makes the J call doubtful. This CDR3 is built from 13 residues. CDR1 and CDR2 from the germline V gene are SGHRS and YFSETQ. CDR3 region: CASRTREEYEQYF. The CDR3 bases are TGCGCCAGCAGAACTAGGGAGGAATACGAGCAGTACTTC.

This chain connects TRBV7-2 to TRBJ2-7; 8 nucleotides agree with TRBD2. This CDR3 contains 14 residues. Germline V gene lookup returns CDR1 SGHTA and CDR2 FQGNSA. The junction had 7 bases not matched to a gene; V was cut back by 5 bases and J by 4 bases. CDR3 sequence: CASSQEAGGYEQYF. In nucleotides, the CDR3 is TGTGCCAGCAGCCAGGAGGCGGGGGGATACGAGCAGTACTTC.

The genes are TRBV6-2 or TRBV6-3 and TRBJ1-4; D unresolved. Germline values: CDR1 MNHEY, CDR2 SVGEGT. The V and J ends lost 7 bases and 7 bases respectively, with 7 bases between them. This CDR3 is 11 amino acids long. CDR3: CASMDREKLFF. The DNA for the CDR3 is TGTGCCAGCATGGACCGTGAAAAACTGTTTTTT.

The rearrangement links TRBV9 to TRBJ2-7; D possibly corresponds to TRBD1 (5 bases). V lost 0 bases to trimming and J lost 0 bases, with 10 bases between them. The germline CDR1 and CDR2 sequences are SGDLS and YYNGEE. There are 15 residues in the CDR3. Here the CDR3 reads CASSVAPGSSYEQYF. Here the CDR3 DNA reads TGTGCCAGCAGCGTAGCCCCAGGGTCCTCCTACGAGCAGTACTTC.